This T cell receptor beta chain was sequenced in a study of blood T cell repertoires in COVID-19. Repertoires were generated with immunoSEQ multiplex PCR, while TCRdb's copy carries only in-frame clones and drops some. The sample gives 300,000 to 400,000 clones, 75% to 90% of which show up once; more than 5% is in the top ten. V was cut by 2 bases and J by 7 bases, with 15 bases left in between. Germline V CDR1 and CDR2: MNHNS, SASEGT. This CDR3 region has 16 residues. This rearrangement joins TRBV6-1 to TRBJ1-6; tentatively, D is TRBD1 (5 bases). The clonotype was recovered from a woman in her fifties or sixties with COVID-19, enrolled during active disease. The sequenced sample consisted of peripheral blood. As DNA, the CDR3 is TGTGCCAGCAGTGAATTCCCGGCGGGGGGGAATTCACCCCTCCACTTT. Its protein is CASSEFPAGGNSPLHF.